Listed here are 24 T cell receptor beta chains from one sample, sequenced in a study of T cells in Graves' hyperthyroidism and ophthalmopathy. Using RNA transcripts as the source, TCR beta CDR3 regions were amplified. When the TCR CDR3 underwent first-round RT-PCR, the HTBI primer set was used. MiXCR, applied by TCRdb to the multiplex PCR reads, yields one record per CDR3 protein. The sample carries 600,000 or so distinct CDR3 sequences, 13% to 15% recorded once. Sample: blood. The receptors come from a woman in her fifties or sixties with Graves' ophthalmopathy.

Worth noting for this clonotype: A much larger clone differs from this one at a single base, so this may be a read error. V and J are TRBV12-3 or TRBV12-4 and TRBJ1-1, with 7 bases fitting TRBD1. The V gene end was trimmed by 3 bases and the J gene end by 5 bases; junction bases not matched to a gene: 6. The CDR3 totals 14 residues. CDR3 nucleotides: TGTGCCAGCAGTTTTACAGGGGTGGGGACTGAAGCTTTCTTT. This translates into CASSFTGVGTEAFF.

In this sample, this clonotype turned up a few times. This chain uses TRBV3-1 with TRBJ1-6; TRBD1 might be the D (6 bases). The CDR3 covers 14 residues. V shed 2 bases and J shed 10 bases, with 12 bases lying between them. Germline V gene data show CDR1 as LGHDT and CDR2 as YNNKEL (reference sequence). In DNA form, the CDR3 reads TGTGCCAGCAGCCAATCTACAGGGCAATCACCCCTCCACTTT. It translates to CASSQSTGQSPLHF. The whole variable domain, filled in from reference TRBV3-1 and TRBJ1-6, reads DTAVSQTPKYLVTQMGNDKSIKCEQNLGHDTMYWYKQDSKKFLKIMFSYNNKELIINETVPNRFSPKSPDKAHLNLHINSLELGDSAVYFCASSQSTGQSPLHFGNGTRLTVT.

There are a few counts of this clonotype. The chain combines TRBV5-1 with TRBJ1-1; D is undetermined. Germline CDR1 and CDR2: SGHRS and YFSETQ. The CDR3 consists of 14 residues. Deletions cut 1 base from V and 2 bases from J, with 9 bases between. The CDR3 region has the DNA TGCGCCAGCAGCTTGCTTCCGCCTAACACTGAAGCTTTCTTT. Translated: CASSLLPPNTEAFF.

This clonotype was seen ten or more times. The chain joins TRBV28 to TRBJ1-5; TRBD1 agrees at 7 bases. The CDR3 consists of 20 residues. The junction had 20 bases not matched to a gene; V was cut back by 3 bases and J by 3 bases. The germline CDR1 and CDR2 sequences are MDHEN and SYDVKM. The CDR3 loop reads CASSFKIRQTDRDPNQPQHF. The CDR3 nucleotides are TGTGCCAGCAGTTTTAAGATTCGACAAACTGACAGGGATCCCAATCAGCCCCAGCATTTT.

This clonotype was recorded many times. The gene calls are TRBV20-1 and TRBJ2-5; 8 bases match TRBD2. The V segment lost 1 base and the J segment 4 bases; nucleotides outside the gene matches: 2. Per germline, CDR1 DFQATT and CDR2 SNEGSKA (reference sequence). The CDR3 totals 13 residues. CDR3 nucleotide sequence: TGCAGTGCTAGAGCCAGCGGGAGAGAGACCCAGTACTTC. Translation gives CSARASGRETQYF.

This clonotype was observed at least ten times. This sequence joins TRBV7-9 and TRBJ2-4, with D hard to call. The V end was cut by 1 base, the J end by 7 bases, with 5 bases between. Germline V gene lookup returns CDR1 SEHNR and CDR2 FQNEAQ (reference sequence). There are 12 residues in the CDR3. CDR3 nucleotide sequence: TGTGCCAGCAGCTTAGGTCGGAACATTCAGTACTTC. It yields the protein CASSLGRNIQYF.

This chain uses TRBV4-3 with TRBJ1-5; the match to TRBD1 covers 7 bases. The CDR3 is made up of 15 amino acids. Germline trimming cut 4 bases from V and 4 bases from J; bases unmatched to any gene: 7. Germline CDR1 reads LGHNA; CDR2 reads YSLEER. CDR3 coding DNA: TGCGCCAGCAGCCGCTCCAGGGGGATGAATCAGCCCCAGCATTTT. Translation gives CASSRSRGMNQPQHF.

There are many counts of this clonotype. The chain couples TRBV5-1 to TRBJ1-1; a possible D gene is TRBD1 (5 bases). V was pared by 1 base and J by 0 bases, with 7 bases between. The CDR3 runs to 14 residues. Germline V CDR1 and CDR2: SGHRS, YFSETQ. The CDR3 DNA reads TGCGCCAGCAGCTTGATGACAGTGAACACTGAAGCTTTCTTT. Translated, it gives CASSLMTVNTEAFF.

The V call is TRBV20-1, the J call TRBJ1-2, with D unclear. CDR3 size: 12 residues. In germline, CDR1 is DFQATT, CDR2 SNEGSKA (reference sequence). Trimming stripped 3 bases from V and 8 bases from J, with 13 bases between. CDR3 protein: CSASMGLGGYTF. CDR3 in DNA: TGCAGTGCTAGTATGGGGTTGGGGGGCTACACCTTC.

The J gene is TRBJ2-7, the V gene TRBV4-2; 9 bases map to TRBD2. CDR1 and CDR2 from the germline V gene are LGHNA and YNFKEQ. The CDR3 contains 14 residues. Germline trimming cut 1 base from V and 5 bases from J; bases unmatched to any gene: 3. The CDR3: CASSQGSSGDEQYF. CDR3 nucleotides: TGTGCCAGCAGCCAAGGATCTAGCGGGGACGAGCAGTACTTC.

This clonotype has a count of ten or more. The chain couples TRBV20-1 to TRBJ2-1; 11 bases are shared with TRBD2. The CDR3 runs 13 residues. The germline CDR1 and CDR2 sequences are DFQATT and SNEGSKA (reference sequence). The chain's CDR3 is CTGRLAGNNEQFF. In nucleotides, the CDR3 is TGCACCGGTCGACTAGCGGGAAATAATGAGCAGTTCTTC.

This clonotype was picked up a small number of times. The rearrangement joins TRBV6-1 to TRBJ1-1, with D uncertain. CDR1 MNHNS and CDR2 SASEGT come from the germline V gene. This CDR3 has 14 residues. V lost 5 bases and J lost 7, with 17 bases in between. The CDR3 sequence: CASSLRPVAFEAFF. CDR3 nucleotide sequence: TGTGCCAGCAGTCTCCGGCCGGTGGCTTTTGAAGCTTTCTTT.

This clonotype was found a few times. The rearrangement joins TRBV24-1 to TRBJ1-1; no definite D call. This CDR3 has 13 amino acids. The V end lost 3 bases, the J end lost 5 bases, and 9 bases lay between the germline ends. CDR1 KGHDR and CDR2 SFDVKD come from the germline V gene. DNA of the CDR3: TGTGCCACCAGTGATCGTCCGGGGACTGAAGCTTTCTTT. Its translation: CATSDRPGTEAFF.

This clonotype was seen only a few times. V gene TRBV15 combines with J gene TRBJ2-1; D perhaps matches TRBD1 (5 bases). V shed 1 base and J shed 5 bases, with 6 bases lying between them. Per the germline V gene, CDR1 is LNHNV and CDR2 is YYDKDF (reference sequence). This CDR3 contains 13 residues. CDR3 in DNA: TGTGCCACCAGCAGAGGACAGAACAATGAGCAGTTCTTC. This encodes CATSRGQNNEQFF. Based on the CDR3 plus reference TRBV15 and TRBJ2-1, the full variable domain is DAMVIQNPRYQVTQFGKPVTLSCSQTLNHNVMYWYQQKSSQAPKLLFHYYDKDFNNEADTPDNFQSRRPNTSFCFLDIRSPGLGDTAMYLCATSRGQNNEQFFGPGTRLTVL.

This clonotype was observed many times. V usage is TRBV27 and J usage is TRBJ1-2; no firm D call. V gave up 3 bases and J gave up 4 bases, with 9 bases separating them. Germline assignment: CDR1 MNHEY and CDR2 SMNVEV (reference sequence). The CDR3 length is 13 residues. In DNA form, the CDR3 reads TGTGCCAGCAGTTTCAGGCAGACCTATGGCTACACCTTC. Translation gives CASSFRQTYGYTF.

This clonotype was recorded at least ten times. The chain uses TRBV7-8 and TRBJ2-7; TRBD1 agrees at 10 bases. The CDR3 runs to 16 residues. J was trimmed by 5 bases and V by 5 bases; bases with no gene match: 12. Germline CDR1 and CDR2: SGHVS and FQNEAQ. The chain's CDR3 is CASSPRTGTGAHEQYF. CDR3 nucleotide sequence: TGTGCCAGCAGCCCTCGAACCGGGACAGGGGCTCACGAGCAGTACTTC.

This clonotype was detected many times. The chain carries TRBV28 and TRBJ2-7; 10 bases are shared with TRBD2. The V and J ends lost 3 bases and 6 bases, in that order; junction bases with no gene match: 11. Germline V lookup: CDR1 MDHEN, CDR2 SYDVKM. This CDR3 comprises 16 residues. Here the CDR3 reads CASSLALAGVITEQYF. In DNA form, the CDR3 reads TGTGCCAGCAGTTTGGCCCTAGCGGGAGTGATAACCGAGCAGTACTTC.

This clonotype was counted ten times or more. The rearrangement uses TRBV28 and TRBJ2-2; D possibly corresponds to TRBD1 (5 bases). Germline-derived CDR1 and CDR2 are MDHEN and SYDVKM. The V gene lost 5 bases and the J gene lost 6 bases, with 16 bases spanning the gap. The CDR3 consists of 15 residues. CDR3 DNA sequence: TGTGCCAGCAGTCGGGTTGGGCAGGGCGCCGGGGAGCTGTTTTTT. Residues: CASSRVGQGAGELFF. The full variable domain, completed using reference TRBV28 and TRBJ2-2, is DVKVTQSSRYLVKRTGEKVFLECVQDMDHENMFWYRQDPGLGLRLIYFSYDVKMKEKGDIPEGYSVSREKKERFSLILESASTNQTSMYLCASSRVGQGAGELFFGEGSRLTVL.

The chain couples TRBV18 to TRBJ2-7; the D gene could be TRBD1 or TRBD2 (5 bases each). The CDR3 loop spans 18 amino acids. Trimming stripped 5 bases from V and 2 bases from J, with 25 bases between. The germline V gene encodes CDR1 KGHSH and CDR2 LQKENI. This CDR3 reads CASSFYRDPEKDAYEQYF. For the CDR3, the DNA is TGTGCCAGCTCATTCTACCGGGACCCTGAAAAAGACGCCTACGAGCAGTACTTC.

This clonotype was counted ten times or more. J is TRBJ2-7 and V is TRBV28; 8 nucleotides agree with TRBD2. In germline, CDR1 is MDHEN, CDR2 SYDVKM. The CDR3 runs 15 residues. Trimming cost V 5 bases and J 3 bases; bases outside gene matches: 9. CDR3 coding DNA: TGTGCCAGCAGTCATTTTAGCGGGAAGGGCTACGAGCAGTACTTC. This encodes CASSHFSGKGYEQYF.

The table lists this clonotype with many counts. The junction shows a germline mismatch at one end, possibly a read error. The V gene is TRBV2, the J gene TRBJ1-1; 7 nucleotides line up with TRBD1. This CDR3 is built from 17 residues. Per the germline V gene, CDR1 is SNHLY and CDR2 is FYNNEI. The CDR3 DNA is TGTACCAGCAGTTCTAGACAGGGTTTTCCGTTGAACACTGAAGCTTTCTTT. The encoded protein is CTSSSRQGFPLNTEAFF.

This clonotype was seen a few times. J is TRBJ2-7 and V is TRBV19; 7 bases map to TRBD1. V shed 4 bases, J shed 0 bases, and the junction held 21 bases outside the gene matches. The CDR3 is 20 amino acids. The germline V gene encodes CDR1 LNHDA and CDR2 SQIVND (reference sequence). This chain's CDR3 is CASSKLQGSRTGPLSYEQYF. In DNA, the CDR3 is TGTGCCAGTAGTAAACTACAGGGGTCGCGTACCGGCCCCCTCTCCTACGAGCAGTACTTC.

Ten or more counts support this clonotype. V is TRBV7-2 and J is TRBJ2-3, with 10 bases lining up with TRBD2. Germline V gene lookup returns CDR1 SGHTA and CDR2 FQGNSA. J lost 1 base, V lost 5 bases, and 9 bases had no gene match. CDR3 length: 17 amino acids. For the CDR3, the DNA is TGTGCCAGCAGCCCCGGACCCGGACTAGCGGGCACAGATACGCAGTATTTT. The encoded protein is CASSPGPGLAGTDTQYF. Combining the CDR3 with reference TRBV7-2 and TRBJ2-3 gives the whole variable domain GAGVSQSPSNKVTEKGKDVELRCDPISGHTALYWYRQSLGQGLEFLIYFQGNSAPDKSGLPSDRFSAERTGGSVSTLTIQRTQQEDSAVYLCASSPGPGLAGTDTQYFGPGTRLTVL.

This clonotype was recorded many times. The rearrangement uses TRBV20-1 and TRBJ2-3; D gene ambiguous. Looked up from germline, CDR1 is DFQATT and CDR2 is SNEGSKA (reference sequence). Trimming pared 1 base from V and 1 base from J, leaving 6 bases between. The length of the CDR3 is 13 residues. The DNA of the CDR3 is TGCAGTGCTAGAGTACCGGGCACAGATACGCAGTATTTT. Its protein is CSARVPGTDTQYF.